These 2 T cell receptor beta chains share one sample of origin, sequenced in a study of CD8 T cells in ankylosing spondylitis (TCRdb year 2017). The method behind the library was 5' RACE. Sequencing used an Illumina HiSeq 2500. Using fastp trimming at Q25 and MiXCR clonotype assembly, TCRdb reanalyzed the public sequencing data and kept in-frame beta chains. Each CDR3 protein gets just one entry, which takes the most common genes and DNA from the rows behind it. The sample profile shows roughly 180,000 distinct CDR3 sequences; roughly 10% of them were found once. The leading ten clones occupy more than 13% of the sample. The sample comprised blood, either unsorted or a sorted T cell fraction (not recorded which). Every receptor here comes from a female donor with ankylosing spondylitis or in good health (not recorded which).

In its sample, this clonotype was seen a few times. The rearrangement joins TRBV30 to TRBJ2-7; D gene ambiguous. CDR1 and CDR2 (germline): GTSNPN, SVGIG (reference sequence). The CDR3 totals 13 residues. V gave up 1 base and J gave up 5 bases, with 12 bases separating them. The chain's CDR3 is CAWSETRVHEQYF. The CDR3, as DNA: TGTGCCTGGAGTGAGACACGGGTCCACGAGCAGTACTTC.

V is TRBV30 and J is TRBJ2-7; TRBD2 matches at 9 bases. V lost 4 bases and J lost 3; bases outside the gene matches: 7. The CDR3 covers 14 residues. CDR1 and CDR2 (germline): GTSNPN, SVGIG (reference sequence). In DNA, the CDR3 is TGTGCCTGGACCCTAGCGGGAAACATCTACGAGCAGTACTTC. It codes for CAWTLAGNIYEQYF.